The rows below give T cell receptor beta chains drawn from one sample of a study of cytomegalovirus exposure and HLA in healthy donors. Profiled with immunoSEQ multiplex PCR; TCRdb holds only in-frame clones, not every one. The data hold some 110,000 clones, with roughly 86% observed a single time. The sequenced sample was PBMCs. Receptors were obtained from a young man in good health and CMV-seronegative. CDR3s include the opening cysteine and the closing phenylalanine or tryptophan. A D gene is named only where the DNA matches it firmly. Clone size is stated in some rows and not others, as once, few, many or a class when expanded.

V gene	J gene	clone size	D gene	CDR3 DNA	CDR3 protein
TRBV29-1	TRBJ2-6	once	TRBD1	TGCAGCGTTGGGGACAGGGGGCCCGGGGCCAACGTCCTGACTTTC	CSVGDRGPGANVLTF
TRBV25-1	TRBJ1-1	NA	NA	TGTGCCAGCAGTGCCCTTTTGCCCACCCGGGGCACTGAAGCTTTCTTT	CASSALLPTRGTEAFF
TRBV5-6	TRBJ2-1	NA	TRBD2	TGTGCCAGCAGCCAACTAGCGGGGGGGACTGAGCAGTTCTTC	CASSQLAGGTEQFF
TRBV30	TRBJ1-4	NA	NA	TGTGCCTGGGGCGGCGGTGCAACTAATGAAAAACTGTTTTTT	CAWGGGATNEKLFF
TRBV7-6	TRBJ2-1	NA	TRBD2	TGTGCCAGCAGCTTAGCTTCCCTAGCGGGAGATGATGAGCAGTTCTTC	CASSLASLAGDDEQFF
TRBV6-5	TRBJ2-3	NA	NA	TGTGCCAGCAGTCTTCCCGGGACTTTCACAGATACGCAGTATTTT	CASSLPGTFTDTQYF
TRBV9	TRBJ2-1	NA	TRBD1	TGTGCCAGCAGCGTAGTCGGGACAGCTTCAAATGAGCAGTTCTTC	CASSVVGTASNEQFF
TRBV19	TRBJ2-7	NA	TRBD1	TGTGCCAGTAGCTCCGGGACAGGGGGCATCTACGAGCAGTACTTC	CASSSGTGGIYEQYF
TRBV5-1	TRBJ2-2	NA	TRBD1	TGCGCCAGCACGCGACAGGGCTCCGGGGAGCTGTTTTTT	CASTRQGSGELFF
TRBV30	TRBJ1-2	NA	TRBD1	TGTGCCTGGCTTGACAGGGGCCCAGCTAACTATGGCTACACCTTC	CAWLDRGPANYGYTF
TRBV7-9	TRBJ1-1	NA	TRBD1	TGTGCCAGCAGCTTAGCGCGTGACAGGGGGCGGACTGAAGCTTTCTTT	CASSLARDRGRTEAFF
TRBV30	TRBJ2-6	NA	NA	TGTGCCTGGAGTGTACTACGGAGCCCCCGCTCTGGGGCCAACGTCCTGACTTTC	CAWSVLRSPRSGANVLTF
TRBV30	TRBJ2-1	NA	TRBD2	TGTGCCTGGAGATATAGCGGGAATGAGCAGTTCTTC	CAWRYSGNEQFF
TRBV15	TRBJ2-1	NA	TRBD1	TGTGCCACCAGCAGAGACCGACAGGGATACAATGAGCAGTTCTTC	CATSRDRQGYNEQFF
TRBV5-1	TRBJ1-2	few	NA	TGCGCCAGCAGCACCAGCGACCTGAGGTATGGCTACACCTTC	CASSTSDLRYGYTF
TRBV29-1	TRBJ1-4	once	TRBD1	TGCAGCGTTCAGGGGGCGGCGGGAAATGAAAAACTGTTTTTT	CSVQGAAGNEKLFF
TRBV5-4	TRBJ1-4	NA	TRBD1	TGTGCCAGCAGCTTCGGACAGGGAGGAGAAAAACTGTTTTTT	CASSFGQGGEKLFF
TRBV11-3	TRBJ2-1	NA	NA	TGTGCCAGCAGCTTAGATCTGGGAGGTGCCGGGGGCAATGAGCAGTTCTTC	CASSLDLGGAGGNEQFF
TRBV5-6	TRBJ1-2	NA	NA	TGTGCCAGCAGCTTGGACAGCCAAGTCTATGGCTACACCTTC	CASSLDSQVYGYTF
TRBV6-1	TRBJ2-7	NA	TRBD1	TGTGCCAGCGTTGAAGCACCTGCAGGGGGCTACGAGCAGTACTTC	CASVEAPAGGYEQYF
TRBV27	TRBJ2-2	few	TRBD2	TGTGCCAGCTCCATGGGACTAGCGGCCCTGCAAGGGGAGCTGTTTTTT	CASSMGLAALQGELFF
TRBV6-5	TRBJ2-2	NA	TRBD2	TGTGCCAGCAGCAGCGGGGGGGCGGTCACCGGGGAGCTGTTTTTT	CASSSGGAVTGELFF
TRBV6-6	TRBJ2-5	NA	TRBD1	TGTGCCAGCGTCGGGACAGGTTGGGAGACCCAGTACTTC	CASVGTGWETQYF
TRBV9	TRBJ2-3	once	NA	TGTGCCAGCAGCGTGTCCACGGGGGCAGATACGCAGTATTTT	CASSVSTGADTQYF
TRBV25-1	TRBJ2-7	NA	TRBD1	TGTGCCAGCAGCCTGAGGCGGGGACAGGGGAGCCAGGGGGACGAGCAGTACTTC	CASSLRRGQGSQGDEQYF
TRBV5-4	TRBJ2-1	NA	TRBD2	TGTGCCAGCAGCTTATGGGGGGGGGTTGAGCAGTTCTTC	CASSLWGGVEQFF
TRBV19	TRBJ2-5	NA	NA	TGTGCCAGTAGCACTACAGGGCCGGGAACCCAGTACTTC	CASSTTGPGTQYF
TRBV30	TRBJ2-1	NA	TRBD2	TGTGCCTGGGAGACTAGCGGGGTAAACAATGAGCAGTTCTTC	CAWETSGVNNEQFF
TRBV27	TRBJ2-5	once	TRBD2	TGTGCCAGCAGTTTAGAAGCGGGGGGGTTGGAGACCCAGTACTTC	CASSLEAGGLETQYF
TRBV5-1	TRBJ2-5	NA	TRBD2	TGCGCCAGCAGCCCGGGACTAGGAGAGACCCAGTACTTC	CASSPGLGETQYF
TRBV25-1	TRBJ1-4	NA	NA	TGTGCCAGCGGCGACGGGGGGGGTGAAAAACTGTTTTTT	CASGDGGGEKLFF
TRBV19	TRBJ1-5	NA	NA	TGTGCCAGTAGTAACTCCCGTCGTGAGGATCAGCCCCAGCATTTT	CASSNSRREDQPQHF
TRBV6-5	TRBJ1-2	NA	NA	TGTGCCAGCAGTTACAGGGGTTCGAATGGCTACACCTTC	CASSYRGSNGYTF
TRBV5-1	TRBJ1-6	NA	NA	TGCGCCAGCAGCATAACGGACCTCCAGGGTTCCTATAATTCACCCCTCCACTTT	CASSITDLQGSYNSPLHF
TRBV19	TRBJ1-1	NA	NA	TGTGCCAGTAGTACTACAGGGTCGGGCACTGAAGCTTTCTTT	CASSTTGSGTEAFF
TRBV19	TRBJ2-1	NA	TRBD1	TGTGCCAGTAGTATGACCGACAGGGGGACTTACAATGAGCAGTTCTTC	CASSMTDRGTYNEQFF
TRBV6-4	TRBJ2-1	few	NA	TGTGCCAGCAGTGCGGACAGCTCCTACAATGAGCAGTTCTTC	CASSADSSYNEQFF
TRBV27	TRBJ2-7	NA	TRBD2	TGTGCCAGCAGTGACGCGGGGGGGGCCTACGAGCAGTACTTC	CASSDAGGAYEQYF
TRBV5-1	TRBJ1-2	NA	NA	TGCGCCAGCAGCCCTGACATGATCGATGGCTACACCTTC	CASSPDMIDGYTF
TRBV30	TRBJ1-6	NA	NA	TGTGCCTGGAGTGCGGGAACTAGGTCACCCCTCCACTTT	CAWSAGTRSPLHF
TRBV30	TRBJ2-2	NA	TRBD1	TGTGCCTGGAGTGGGGACAGGGGGGACGACGGGGAGCTGTTTTTT	CAWSGDRGDDGELFF
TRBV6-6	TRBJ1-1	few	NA	TGTGCCAGCAGTTACCCTGAACAGGGATTTAGCACTGAAGCTTTCTTT	CASSYPEQGFSTEAFF
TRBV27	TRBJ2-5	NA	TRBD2	TGTGCCAGTAAATTCCGGGGGGAAGAGACCCAGTACTTC	CASKFRGEETQYF
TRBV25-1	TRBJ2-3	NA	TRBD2	TGTGCCAGCAGACTAGCGGGACGCACAGATACGCAGTATTTT	CASRLAGRTDTQYF
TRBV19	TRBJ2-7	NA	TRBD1	TGTGCCAGTAGTAAAAAACAGGGGGCCTACGAGCAGTACTTC	CASSKKQGAYEQYF
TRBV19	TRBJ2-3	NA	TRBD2	TGTGCCAGTAGACTAGCGGGGGGCACAGATACGCAGTATTTT	CASRLAGGTDTQYF
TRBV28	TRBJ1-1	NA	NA	TGTGCCAGCAGTTCCGTCTACACTGAAGCTTTCTTT	CASSSVYTEAFF
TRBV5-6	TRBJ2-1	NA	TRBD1	TGTGCCAGCGAACCACAGGGGTTTGATGAGCAGTTCTTC	CASEPQGFDEQFF
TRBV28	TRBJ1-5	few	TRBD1	TGTGCCATCCGCGGACAGGGGGCGAGCAATCAGCCCCAGCATTTT	CAIRGQGASNQPQHF
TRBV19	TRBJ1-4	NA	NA	TGTGCCAGTAGTATAGGATTTCGGGCAACTAATGAAAAACTGTTTTTT	CASSIGFRATNEKLFF
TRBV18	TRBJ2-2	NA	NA	TGTGCCAGCTCACCACAGGGGCTTGGCGGGGAGCTGTTTTTT	CASSPQGLGGELFF
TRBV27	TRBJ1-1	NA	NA	TGTGCCAGCAGTTTATCGACCAGGGCGAACACTGAAGCTTTCTTT	CASSLSTRANTEAFF
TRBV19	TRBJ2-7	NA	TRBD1	TGTGCCAGTAGTAAGATGGGGACAGTCTTCTACGAGCAGTACTTC	CASSKMGTVFYEQYF
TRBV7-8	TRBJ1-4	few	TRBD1	TGTGCCAGCAGCTTAGCAGGGACAGGGATTTACGAAAAACTGTTTTTT	CASSLAGTGIYEKLFF
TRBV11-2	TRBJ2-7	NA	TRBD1	TGTGCCAGCAGCTCCCGGACAGGGCGGATTGAGTACGAGCAGTACTTC	CASSSRTGRIEYEQYF
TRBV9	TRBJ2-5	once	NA	TGTGCCAGCAGCCCCCGGTGGAGCAGGGTAGAGACCCAGTACTTC	CASSPRWSRVETQYF
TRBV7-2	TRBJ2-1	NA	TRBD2	TGTGCCAGCAGCTTGGGACTAGCGGGAGGGCACAATGAGCAGTTCTTC	CASSLGLAGGHNEQFF
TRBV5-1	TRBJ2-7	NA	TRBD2	TGCGCCAGCAGCACCACTAGCGGGAGGACTCGGGAGCAGTACTTC	CASSTTSGRTREQYF
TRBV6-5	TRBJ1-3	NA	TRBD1	TGTGCCAGCAGTTACCAGGGACAGGGAGCTGGAAACACCATATATTTT	CASSYQGQGAGNTIYF